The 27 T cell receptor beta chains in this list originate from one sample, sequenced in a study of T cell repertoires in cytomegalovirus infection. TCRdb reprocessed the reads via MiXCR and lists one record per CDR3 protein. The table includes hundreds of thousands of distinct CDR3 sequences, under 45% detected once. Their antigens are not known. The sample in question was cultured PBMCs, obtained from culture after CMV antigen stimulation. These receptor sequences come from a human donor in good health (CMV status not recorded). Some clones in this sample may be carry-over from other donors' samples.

CDR3 bases: TGTGCCATCATCGGCGAGCAGTACTTC. Protein sequence: CAIIGEQYF. The chain employs TRBV10-3 and TRBJ2-7, with D unclear. The CDR3 totals 9 residues. Germline CDR1 reads ENHRY; CDR2 reads SYGVKD. V gave up 7 bases and J gave up 6 bases, with 4 bases separating them.

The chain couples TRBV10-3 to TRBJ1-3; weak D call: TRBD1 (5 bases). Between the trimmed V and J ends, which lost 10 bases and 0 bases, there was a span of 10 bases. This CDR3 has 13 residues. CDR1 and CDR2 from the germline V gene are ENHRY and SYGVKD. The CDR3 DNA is TGTGCCAGCACAGACAGCTCTGGAAACACCATATATTTT. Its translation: CASTDSSGNTIYF.

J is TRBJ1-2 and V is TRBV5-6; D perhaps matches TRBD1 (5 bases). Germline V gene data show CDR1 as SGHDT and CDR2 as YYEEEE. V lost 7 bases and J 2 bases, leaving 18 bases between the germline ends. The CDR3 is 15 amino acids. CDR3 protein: CASAIGQPGNYGYTF. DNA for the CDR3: TGTGCCAGCGCGATCGGGCAGCCAGGGAACTATGGCTACACCTTC.

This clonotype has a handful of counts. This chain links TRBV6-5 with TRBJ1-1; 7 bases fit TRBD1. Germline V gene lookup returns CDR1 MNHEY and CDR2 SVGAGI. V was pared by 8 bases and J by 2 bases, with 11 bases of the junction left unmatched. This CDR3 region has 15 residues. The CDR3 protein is CASGPHGTVNTEAFF. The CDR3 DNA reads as TGTGCCAGCGGACCCCACGGGACAGTAAACACTGAAGCTTTCTTT.

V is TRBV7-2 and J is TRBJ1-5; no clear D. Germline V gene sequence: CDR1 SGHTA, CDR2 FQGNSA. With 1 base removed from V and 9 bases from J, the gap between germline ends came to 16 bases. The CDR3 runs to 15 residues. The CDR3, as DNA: TGTGCCAGCAGCTTAGAGGTGGCCGGCGCGACGCCCCAGCATTTT. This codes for CASSLEVAGATPQHF.

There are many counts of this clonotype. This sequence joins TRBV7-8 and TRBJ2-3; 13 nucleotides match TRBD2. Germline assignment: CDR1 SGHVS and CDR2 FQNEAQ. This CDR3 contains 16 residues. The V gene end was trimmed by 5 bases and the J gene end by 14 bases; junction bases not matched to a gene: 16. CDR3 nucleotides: TGTGCCAGCAGCCTAAGACTAGCGGGGGGACCTCTCCTGCGGTATTTT. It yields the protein CASSLRLAGGPLLRYF.

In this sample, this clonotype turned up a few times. The CDR3 protein is CASSRKLTGGAGTDTQYF. CDR3 sequence (DNA): TGTGCCAGCAGCCGCAAGCTAACAGGGGGCGCGGGCACAGATACGCAGTATTTT. The V gene is TRBV7-2, the J gene TRBJ2-3; 9 positions agree with TRBD1. The CDR3 runs 18 residues. The V gene's germline CDR1 is SGHTA and CDR2 FQGNSA. Trimming cost V 5 bases and J 1 base; bases outside gene matches: 13.

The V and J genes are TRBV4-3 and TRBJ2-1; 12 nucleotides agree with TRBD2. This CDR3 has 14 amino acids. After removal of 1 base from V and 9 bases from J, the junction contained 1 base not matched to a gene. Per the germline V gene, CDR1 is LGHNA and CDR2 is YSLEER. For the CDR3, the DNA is TGCGCCAGCAGCCAAGTACTAGCGGGAGGTGAGCAGTTCTTC. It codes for CASSQVLAGGEQFF.

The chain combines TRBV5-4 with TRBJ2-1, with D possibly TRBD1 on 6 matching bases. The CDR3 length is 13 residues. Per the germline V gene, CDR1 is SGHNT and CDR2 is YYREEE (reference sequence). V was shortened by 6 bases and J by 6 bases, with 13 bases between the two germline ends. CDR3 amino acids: CASKIQGFNEQFF. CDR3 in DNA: TGTGCCAGCAAAATACAGGGCTTCAATGAGCAGTTCTTC.

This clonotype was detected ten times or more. The CDR3 region is CASSLNGPYEQYF. The CDR3 DNA follows: TGTGCCAGCAGCTTAAATGGCCCCTACGAGCAGTACTTC. V is TRBV7-2 and J is TRBJ2-7; no definite D call. Germline-derived CDR1 and CDR2 are SGHTA and FQGNSA. CDR3 length: 13 residues. Between the trimmed V and J ends, which lost 2 bases and 2 bases, there was a span of 7 bases.

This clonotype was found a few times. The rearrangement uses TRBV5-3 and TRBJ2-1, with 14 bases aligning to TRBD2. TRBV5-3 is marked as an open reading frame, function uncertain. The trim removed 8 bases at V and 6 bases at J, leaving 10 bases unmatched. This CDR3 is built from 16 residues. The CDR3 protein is CASSLRLAGGLNEQFF. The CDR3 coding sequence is TGTGCCAGCAGCCTTAGACTAGCGGGGGGGCTCAATGAGCAGTTCTTC.

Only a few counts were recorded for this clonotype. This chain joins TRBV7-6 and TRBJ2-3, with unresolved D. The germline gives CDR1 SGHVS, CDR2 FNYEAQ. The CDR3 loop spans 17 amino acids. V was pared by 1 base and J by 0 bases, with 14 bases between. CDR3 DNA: TGTGCCAGCAGCTTAGTAAGAAGCTTAACTAGCACAGATACGCAGTATTTT. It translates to CASSLVRSLTSTDTQYF.

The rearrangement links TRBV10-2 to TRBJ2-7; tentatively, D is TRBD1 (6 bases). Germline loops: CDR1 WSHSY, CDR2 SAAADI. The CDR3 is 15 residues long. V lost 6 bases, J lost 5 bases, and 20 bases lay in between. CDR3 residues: CASRDAQGNWDEQYF. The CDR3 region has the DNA TGCGCCAGCAGAGACGCGCAGGGGAATTGGGACGAGCAGTACTTC.

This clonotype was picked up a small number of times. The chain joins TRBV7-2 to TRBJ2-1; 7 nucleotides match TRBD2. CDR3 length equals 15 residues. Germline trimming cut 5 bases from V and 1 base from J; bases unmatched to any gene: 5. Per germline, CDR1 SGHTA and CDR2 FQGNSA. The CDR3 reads CASSQAGPSYNEQFF. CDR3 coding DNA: TGTGCCAGCAGCCAAGCGGGACCTTCCTACAATGAGCAGTTCTTC. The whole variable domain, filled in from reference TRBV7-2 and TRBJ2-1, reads GAGVSQSPSNKVTEKGKDVELRCDPISGHTALYWYRQSLGQGLEFLIYFQGNSAPDKSGLPSDRFSAERTGGSVSTLTIQRTQQEDSAVYLCASSQAGPSYNEQFFGPGTRLTVL.

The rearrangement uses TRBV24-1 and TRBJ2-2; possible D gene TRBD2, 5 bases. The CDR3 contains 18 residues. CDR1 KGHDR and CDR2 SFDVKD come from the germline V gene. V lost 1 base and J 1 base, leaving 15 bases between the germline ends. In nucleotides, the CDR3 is TGTGCCACCAGTGATTTACCTATACGCGGGTTGAACACCGGGGAGCTGTTTTTT. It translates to CATSDLPIRGLNTGELFF.

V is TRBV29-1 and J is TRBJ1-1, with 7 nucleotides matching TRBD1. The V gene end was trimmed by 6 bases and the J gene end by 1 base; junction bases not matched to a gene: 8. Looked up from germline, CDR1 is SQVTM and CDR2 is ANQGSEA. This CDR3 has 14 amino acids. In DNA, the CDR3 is TGCAGCGTGAGGGATTACAGGGGGAACACTGAAGCTTTCTTT. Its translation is CSVRDYRGNTEAFF.

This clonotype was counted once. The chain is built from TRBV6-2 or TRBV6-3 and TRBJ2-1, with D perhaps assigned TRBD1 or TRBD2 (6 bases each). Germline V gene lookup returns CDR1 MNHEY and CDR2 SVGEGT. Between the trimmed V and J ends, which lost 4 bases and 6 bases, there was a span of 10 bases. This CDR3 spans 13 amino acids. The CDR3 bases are TGTGCCAGCAGTTGGGGGGCCGCCAATGAGCAGTTCTTC. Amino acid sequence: CASSWGAANEQFF.

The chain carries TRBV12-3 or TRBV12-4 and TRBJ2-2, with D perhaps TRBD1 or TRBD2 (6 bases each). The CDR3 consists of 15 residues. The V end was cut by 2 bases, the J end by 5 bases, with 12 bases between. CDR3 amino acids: CASSLLGGRTGELFF. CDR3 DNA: TGTGCCAGCAGTTTACTAGGGGGGCGGACCGGGGAGCTGTTTTTT.

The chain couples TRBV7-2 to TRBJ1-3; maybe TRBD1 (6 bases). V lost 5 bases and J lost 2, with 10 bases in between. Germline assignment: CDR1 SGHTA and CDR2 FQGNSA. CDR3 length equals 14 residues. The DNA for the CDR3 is TGTGCCAGCAGCCAACAGGGCACTGGAAACACCATATATTTT. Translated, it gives CASSQQGTGNTIYF.

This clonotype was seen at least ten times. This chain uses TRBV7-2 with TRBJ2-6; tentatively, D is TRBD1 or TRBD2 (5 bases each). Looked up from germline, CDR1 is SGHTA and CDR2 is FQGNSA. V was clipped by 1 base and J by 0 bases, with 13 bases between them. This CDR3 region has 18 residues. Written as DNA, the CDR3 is TGTGCCAGCAGCTTAGTACGGGCAGGGAGCTCTGGGGCCAACGTCCTGACTTTC. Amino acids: CASSLVRAGSSGANVLTF.

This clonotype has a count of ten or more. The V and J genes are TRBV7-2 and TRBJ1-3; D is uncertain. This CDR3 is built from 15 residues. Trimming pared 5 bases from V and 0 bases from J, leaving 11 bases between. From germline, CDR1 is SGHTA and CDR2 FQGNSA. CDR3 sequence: CASSRDGNSGNTIYF. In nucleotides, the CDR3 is TGTGCCAGCAGCCGAGACGGGAACTCTGGAAACACCATATATTTT.

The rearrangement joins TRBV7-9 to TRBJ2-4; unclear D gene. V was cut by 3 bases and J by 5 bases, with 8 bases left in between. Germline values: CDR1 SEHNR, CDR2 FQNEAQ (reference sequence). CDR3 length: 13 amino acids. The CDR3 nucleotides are TGTGCCAGCAGCTTCGAGTCCGAAAACATTCAGTACTTC. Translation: CASSFESENIQYF.

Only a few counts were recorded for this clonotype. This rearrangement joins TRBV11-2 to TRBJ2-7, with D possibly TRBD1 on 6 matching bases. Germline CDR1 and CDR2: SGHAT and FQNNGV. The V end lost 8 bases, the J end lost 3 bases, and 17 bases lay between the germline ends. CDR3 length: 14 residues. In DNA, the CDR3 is TGTGCCAGCTCTCCGACCTACAGGGTCTACGAGCAGTACTTC. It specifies CASSPTYRVYEQYF.

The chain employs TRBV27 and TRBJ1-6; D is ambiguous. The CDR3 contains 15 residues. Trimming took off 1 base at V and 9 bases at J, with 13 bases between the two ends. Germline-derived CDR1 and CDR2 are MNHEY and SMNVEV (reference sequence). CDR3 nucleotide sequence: TGTGCCAGCAGTTTATTACAAGGGAACGTTTCACCCCTCCACTTT. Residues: CASSLLQGNVSPLHF.

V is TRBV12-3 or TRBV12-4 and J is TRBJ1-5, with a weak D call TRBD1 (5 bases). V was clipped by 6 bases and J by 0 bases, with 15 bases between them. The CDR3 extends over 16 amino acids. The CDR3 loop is CASSRPGFYSNQPQHF. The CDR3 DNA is TGTGCCAGCAGCCGTCCAGGGTTCTATAGCAATCAGCCCCAGCATTTT.

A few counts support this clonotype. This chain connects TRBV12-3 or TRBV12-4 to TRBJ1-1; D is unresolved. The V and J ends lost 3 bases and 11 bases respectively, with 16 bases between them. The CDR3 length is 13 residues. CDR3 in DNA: TGTGCCAGCAGTTTTCGAGGGCTTAGGACGGCTTTCTTT. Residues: CASSFRGLRTAFF.

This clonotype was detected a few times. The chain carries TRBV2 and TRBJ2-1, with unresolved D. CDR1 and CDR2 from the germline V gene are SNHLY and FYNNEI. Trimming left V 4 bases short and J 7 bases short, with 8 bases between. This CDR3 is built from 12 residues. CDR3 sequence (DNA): TGTGCCAGCAGTGGGATAGGTAATGAGCAGTTCTTC. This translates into CASSGIGNEQFF.